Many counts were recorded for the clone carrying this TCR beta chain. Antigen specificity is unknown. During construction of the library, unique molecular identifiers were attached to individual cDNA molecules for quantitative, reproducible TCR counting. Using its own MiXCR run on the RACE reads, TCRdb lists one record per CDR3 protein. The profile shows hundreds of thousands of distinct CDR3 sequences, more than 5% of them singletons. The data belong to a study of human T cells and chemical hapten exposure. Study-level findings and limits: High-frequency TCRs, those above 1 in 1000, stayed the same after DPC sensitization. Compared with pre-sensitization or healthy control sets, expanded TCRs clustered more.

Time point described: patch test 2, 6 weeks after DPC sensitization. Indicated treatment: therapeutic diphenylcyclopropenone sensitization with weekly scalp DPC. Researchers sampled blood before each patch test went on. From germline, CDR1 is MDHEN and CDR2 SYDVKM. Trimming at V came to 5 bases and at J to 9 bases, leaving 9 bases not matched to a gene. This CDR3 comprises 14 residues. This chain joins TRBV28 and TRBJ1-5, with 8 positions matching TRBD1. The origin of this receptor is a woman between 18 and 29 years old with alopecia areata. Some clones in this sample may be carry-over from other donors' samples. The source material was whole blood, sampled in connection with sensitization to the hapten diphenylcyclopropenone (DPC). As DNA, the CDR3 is TGTGCCAGCAGTGCAGGGGGCGCCTATAGGCCCCAGCATTTT. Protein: CASSAGGAYRPQHF.